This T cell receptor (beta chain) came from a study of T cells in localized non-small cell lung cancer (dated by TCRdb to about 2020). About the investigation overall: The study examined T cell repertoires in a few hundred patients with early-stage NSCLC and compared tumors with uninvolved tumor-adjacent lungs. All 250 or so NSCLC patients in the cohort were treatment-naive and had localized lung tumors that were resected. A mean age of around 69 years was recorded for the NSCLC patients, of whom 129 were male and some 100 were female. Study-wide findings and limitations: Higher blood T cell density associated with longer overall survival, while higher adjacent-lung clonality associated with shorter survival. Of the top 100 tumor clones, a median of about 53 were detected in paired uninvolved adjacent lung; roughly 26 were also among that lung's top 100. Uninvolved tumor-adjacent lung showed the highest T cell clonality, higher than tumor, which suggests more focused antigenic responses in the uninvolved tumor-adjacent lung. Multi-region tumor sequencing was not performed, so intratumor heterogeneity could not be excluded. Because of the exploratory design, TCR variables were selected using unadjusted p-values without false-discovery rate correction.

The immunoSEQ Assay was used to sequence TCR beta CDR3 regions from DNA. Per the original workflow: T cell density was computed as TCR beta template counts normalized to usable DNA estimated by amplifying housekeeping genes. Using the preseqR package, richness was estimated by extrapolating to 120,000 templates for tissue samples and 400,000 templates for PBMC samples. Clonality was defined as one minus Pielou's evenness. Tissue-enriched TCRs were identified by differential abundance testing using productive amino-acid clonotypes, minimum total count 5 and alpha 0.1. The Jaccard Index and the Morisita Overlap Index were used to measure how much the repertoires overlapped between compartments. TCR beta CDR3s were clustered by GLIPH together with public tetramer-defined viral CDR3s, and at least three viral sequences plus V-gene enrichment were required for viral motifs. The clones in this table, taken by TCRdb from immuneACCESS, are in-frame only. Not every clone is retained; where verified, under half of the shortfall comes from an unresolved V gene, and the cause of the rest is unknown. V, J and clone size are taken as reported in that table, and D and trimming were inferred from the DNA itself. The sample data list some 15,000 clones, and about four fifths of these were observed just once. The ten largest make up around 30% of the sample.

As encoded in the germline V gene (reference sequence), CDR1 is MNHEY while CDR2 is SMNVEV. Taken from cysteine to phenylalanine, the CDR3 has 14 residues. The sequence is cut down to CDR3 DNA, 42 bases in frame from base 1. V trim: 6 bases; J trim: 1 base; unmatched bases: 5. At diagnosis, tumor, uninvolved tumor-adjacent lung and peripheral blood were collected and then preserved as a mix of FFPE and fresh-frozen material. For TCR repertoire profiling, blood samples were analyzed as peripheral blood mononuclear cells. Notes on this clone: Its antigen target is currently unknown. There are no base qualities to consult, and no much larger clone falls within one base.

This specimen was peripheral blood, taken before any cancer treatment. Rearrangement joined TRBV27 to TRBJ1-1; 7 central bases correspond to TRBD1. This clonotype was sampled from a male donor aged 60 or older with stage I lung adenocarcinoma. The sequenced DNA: TGTGCCAGCAGCTCCGGACAGGCGAACACTGAAGCTTTCTTT. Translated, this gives CASSSGQANTEAFF.